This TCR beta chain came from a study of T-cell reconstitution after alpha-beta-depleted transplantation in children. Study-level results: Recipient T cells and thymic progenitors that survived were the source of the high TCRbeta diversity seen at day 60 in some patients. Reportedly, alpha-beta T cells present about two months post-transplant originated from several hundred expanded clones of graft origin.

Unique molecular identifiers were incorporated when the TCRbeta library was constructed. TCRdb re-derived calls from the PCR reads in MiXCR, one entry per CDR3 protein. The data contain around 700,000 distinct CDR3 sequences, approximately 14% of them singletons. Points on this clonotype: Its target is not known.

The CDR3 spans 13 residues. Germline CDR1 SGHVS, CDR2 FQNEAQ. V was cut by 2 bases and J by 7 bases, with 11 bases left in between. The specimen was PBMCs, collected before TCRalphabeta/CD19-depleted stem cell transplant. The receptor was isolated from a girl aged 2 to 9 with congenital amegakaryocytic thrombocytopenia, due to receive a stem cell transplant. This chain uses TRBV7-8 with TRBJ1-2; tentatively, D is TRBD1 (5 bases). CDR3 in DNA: TGTGCCAGCAGCTTACAGGGCTATACTGGCTACACCTTC. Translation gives CASSLQGYTGYTF. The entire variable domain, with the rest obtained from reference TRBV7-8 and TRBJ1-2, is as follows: GAGVSQSPRYKVAKRGQDVALRCDPISGHVSLFWYQQALGQGPEFLTYFQNEAQLDKSGLPSDRFFAERPEGSVSTLKIQRTQQEDSAVYLCASSLQGYTGYTFGSGTRLTVV.